Listed below are T cell receptor beta chains from one sample, sequenced in a study of T cell repertoires in cytomegalovirus infection. No antigen has been identified for these receptors. TCRdb recomputed calls from the reads with MiXCR, one row per CDR3 protein. The repertoire consists of about 70,000 distinct CDR3 sequences, with 20% to 25% occurring once and the leading ten covering 55% to 75%. Here the sequenced sample was CD8+ T cells from cultured PBMCs, taken from culture after CMV antigen stimulation. These receptors were taken from a human donor in good health (CMV status not recorded). Some clones in this sample may be carry-over from other donors' samples. The CDR3 runs from the conserved cysteine through the conserved F or W.

V gene: TRBV6-1
CDR3 protein: CASSEDATRILADTQYF

V gene: TRBV12-3/TRBV12-4
CDR3 protein: CASSPGDFNTGELFF

V gene: TRBV7-2
CDR3 protein: CASRDSGDDSNQPQHF

V gene: TRBV6-2/TRBV6-3
CDR3 protein: CASRDWATGIAEAFF

V gene: TRBV2
CDR3 protein: CASSGEGSNEQYF

V gene: TRBV12-3/TRBV12-4
CDR3 protein: CASSFGTDYGYTF

V gene: TRBV7-9
CDR3 protein: CASSPVGPVNTEAFF

V gene: TRBV6-2/TRBV6-3
CDR3 protein: CASRPDREAYEQYF

V gene: TRBV7-6
CDR3 protein: CASSLGTGLSNQPQHF

V gene: TRBV6-6
CDR3 protein: CASRGTGDVYGYTF

V gene: TRBV4-1
CDR3 protein: CASSQDIGDGGGGYTF

V gene: TRBV6-2/TRBV6-3
CDR3 protein: CASSLLAGGQDTQYF

V gene: TRBV6-5
CDR3 protein: CASTPGTSGLNEQFF

V gene: TRBV20-1
CDR3 protein: CSAVPSSYNEQFF

V gene: TRBV7-6
CDR3 protein: CASSLTGGYIEQYF

V gene: TRBV4-1
CDR3 protein: CASSQTSGGADTQYF

V gene: TRBV27
CDR3 protein: CASSPGSGTGDTEAFF

V gene: TRBV5-4
CDR3 protein: CASSPTGLAGGPPTDTQYF

V gene: TRBV7-3
CDR3 protein: CASSLEGKSSPLHF

V gene: TRBV7-8
CDR3 protein: CASKGTYSYNEQFF

V gene: TRBV19
CDR3 protein: CASSRTGTEYGYTF

V gene: TRBV19
CDR3 protein: CASSIDGDRGLLWNQPQHF

V gene: TRBV7-2
CDR3 protein: CASSLRMGSLNEKLFF

V gene: TRBV27
CDR3 protein: CASSFNIATNEKLFF

V gene: TRBV7-2
CDR3 protein: CASSPGRRYGYTF

V gene: TRBV6-2/TRBV6-3
CDR3 protein: CASSYSPLQGVEAFF

V gene: TRBV12-3/TRBV12-4
CDR3 protein: CASIRDSDYEQYF

V gene: TRBV6-1
CDR3 protein: CASSEGAGSAYEQYF